This T cell receptor beta chain comes out of a study of shared clonotypes between healthy human individuals. General observations from the study: The authors sampled blood alone, and tissue repertoires likely differ. Across a handful of donors, naive CD4 shared around 5.1%, naive CD8 more than 3%, memory CD4 2% to 2.5%, memory CD8 0.4% to 0.5%. Clonotypes not shared had lower generation probabilities than those common to all four donors.

An approximately 220 ng quantity of DNA, some 30,000 T cell genomes, went into the sorted-subset replicate PCRs. Profiling relied on immunoSEQ multiplex PCR, and the TCRdb table lists in-frame clones only, not all of them. Among about 2.4 million clones listed, 93% were seen once. With regard to this clone: What it recognizes is unknown.

Looked up from germline, CDR1 is MDHEN and CDR2 is SYDVKM. With 2 bases removed from V and 6 bases from J, the gap between germline ends came to 20 bases. The CDR3 runs to 17 residues. Sequences were obtained from naive CD4+ T cells from PBMCs. Noted subset: CD45RA+ positively selected. The chain carries TRBV28 and TRBJ1-5; perhaps TRBD1 as D (6 bases). This receptor was identified in a man younger than 30 in good health. Some clones in this sample may be carry-over from other donors' samples. The CDR3 region has the DNA TGTGCCAGCAGTTTAGGATGGGGGGCTGGGGGACCTCAGCCCCAGCATTTT. Translating gives CASSLGWGAGGPQPQHF.